The clone carrying this T cell receptor beta chain showed up many times. The data were obtained in a study of blood T cells in healthy people across ages. Alongside a J-beta primer mix, a sample-barcoded 5' primer served in a second PCR lasting roughly 7 to 11 cycles. The template-switch adaptor, which had 12 random nucleotides, put a tag on each cDNA molecule. Each CDR3 protein gets one entry after TCRdb re-called the 5' RACE reads with MiXCR. The sample carries 650,000 to 700,000 distinct CDR3 sequences, roughly 32% recorded once. The CDR3 runs 15 residues. V lost 5 bases to trimming and J lost 4 bases, with 17 bases between them. The sample, about 9.2 milliliters of peripheral blood, was drawn from each donor.

The chain couples TRBV12-3 or TRBV12-4 to TRBJ1-2; D gene unclear. The sequenced sample was blood. The clonotype comes from a woman of 80 years or more in good health. The CDR3 spells CASSPRSTTSYGYTF. CDR3 coding DNA: TGTGCCAGCAGTCCCCGGTCCACTACTTCCTATGGCTACACCTTC.